This T cell receptor (beta chain) was recorded in a study of CD8 T cells in Susac syndrome. Background on the study: Susac syndrome patients were untreated, on corticosteroids with some adding intravenous immunoglobulin, or on intravenous immunoglobulin only.

RNA totalling about 0.45 to 1 ug underwent reverse transcription with random hexamers. Coverage of TCR beta CDR3 amplification by immunoSEQ multiplex PCR extended to 54 Vbeta and 13 Jbeta. TCRdb reprocessed the immunoSEQ multiplex PCR reads via MiXCR and lists one record per CDR3 protein. The repertoire consists of approximately 180,000 distinct CDR3 sequences, with about 93% occurring once and the leading ten covering 0.099%. Sequencing of TCR beta, carried out with a high-throughput approach, was applied to CD8+ and CD4+ T cells from the blood. All included Susac syndrome patients satisfied recently defined diagnostic criteria for definite or probable disease. The clonotype comes from a human donor with Susac syndrome. The sample consisted of CD4+ T cells from PBMCs.

The CDR3 sequence: CSAIRRGDEQYF. DNA for the CDR3: TGCAGTGCCATTAGACGGGGAGACGAGCAGTACTTC. The J gene is TRBJ2-7, the V gene TRBV20-1, with D possibly being TRBD2 (5 bases). The CDR3 loop spans 12 amino acids. V was trimmed by 6 bases and J by 5 bases, leaving 14 bases between them. Per the germline V gene, CDR1 is DFQATT and CDR2 is SNEGSKA (reference sequence).